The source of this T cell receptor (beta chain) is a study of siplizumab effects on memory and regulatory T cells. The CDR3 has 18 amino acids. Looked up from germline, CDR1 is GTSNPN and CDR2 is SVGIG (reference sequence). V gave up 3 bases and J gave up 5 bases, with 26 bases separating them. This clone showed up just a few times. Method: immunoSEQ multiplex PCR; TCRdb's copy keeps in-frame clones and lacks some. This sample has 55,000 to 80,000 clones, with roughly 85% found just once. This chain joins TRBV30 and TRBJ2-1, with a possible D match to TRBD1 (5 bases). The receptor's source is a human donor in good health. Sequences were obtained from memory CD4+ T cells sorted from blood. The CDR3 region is CAWSRFITHLDSNNEQFF. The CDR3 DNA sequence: TGTGCCTGGAGCCGGTTTATAACTCACCTAGACAGTAACAATGAGCAGTTCTTC.